The text below deals with one T cell receptor beta chain. Its antigen remains unknown. The data were obtained in a study of T cell repertoires in cytomegalovirus infection. Background on the study: Recently described HLA-C-restricted plus well-studied HLA-B-restricted CMV epitopes were used.

MiXCR, applied by TCRdb to the reads, yields one record per CDR3 protein. The sample contains around 310,000 distinct CDR3 sequences, under 35% of which appear only once. V lost 11 bases and J lost 4, with 23 bases in between. This CDR3 comprises 15 residues. Germline V CDR1 and CDR2: SGHAT, FQNNGV. The V and J genes are TRBV11-2 and TRBJ2-5; D is perhaps TRBD1 or TRBD2 (5 bases each). This sample comprised cultured PBMCs, obtained from culture after CMV antigen stimulation. The receptor's source is a human donor in good health (CMV status not recorded). Some clones in this sample may be carry-over from other donors' samples. CDR3 sequence (DNA): TGTGCCGGGAGTCTCGGGGCCGATCACAGAGAGACCCAGTACTTC. Amino acids: CAGSLGADHRETQYF.